These 28 T cell receptor beta chains were sequenced from one sample in a study of OX40 agonist ivuxolimab in advanced cancers. Sequencing was performed with immunoSEQ multiplex PCR; in TCRdb, only in-frame clones are kept and a portion is missing. The sample has about 72,000 clones; around 85% are singletons. The sequencing used CD4+ or CD8+ T cells sorted from blood, collected in a trial of the OX40 agonist ivuxolimab. These receptors came from an adult with an advanced solid tumor such as melanoma, head and neck, liver or kidney cancer.

The rearrangement uses TRBV11-3 and TRBJ1-1; D might be TRBD1 (5 bases). V shed 5 bases and J shed 2 bases, with 18 bases lying between them. Germline CDR1 and CDR2: SGHNT and YENEEA. This CDR3 has 16 residues. Written as DNA, the CDR3 is TGTGCCAGCAGCCCCGCCGGGGGAAGGAGTAACACTGAAGCTTTCTTT. Amino acids: CASSPAGGRSNTEAFF.

The sample holds many counts of this clone. This chain joins TRBV2 and TRBJ2-1; the D gene is possibly TRBD2 (6 bases). V dropped 3 bases and J dropped 10 bases, with 19 bases sitting between them. The germline V gene encodes CDR1 SNHLY and CDR2 FYNNEI. The length of the CDR3 is 15 residues. The CDR3 DNA follows: TGTGCCAGCAGTGATAGGAGAGAACGAGGAGGGGAGCAGTTCTTC. The encoded protein is CASSDRRERGGEQFF.

The chain links TRBV6-5 to TRBJ2-7; 9 positions match TRBD2. CDR1 and CDR2 from the germline V gene are MNHEY and SVGAGI. The CDR3 covers 13 residues. The J segment lost 5 bases and the V segment lost 7 bases, leaving 6 bases of the junction unmatched. The CDR3 nucleotides are TGTGCCAGCAAGATGGGACTAGCCCACGAGCAGTACTTC. Translation: CASKMGLAHEQYF.

V and J are TRBV5-1 and TRBJ1-1; D remains unclear. The V end was cut by 0 bases, the J end by 11 bases, with 8 bases between. The CDR3 contains 11 residues. The germline V gene encodes CDR1 SGHRS and CDR2 YFSETQ. CDR3 region: CASSLEGAAFF. DNA of the CDR3: TGCGCCAGCAGCTTGGAGGGTGCTGCTTTCTTT.

The chain carries TRBV28 and TRBJ1-2; 11 positions match TRBD1. Germline CDR1 is MDHEN and CDR2 is SYDVKM. Unmatched junction bases numbered 3, after V lost 3 bases and J lost 0 bases. The CDR3 totals 16 residues. The CDR3 spells CASSLGGQGANYGYTF. Written as DNA, the CDR3 is TGTGCCAGCAGTTTGGGGGGACAGGGGGCTAACTATGGCTACACCTTC.

The chain carries TRBV18 and TRBJ1-4; tentatively, D is TRBD1 (5 bases). CDR1 is KGHSH and CDR2 is LQKENI in the germline V gene. The CDR3 has 13 residues. Between the trimmed V and J ends, which lost 1 base and 8 bases, there was a span of 8 bases. The CDR3 DNA reads as TGTGCCAGCTCACCACGAGACAGCGAAAAACTGTTTTTT. Protein: CASSPRDSEKLFF.

This chain joins TRBV7-2 and TRBJ1-5; D is perhaps TRBD1 (6 bases). Germline lookup yields CDR1 SGHTA and CDR2 FQGNSA. There are 15 residues in the CDR3. Deletions cut 1 base from V and 2 bases from J, with 9 bases between. The CDR3 is CASSLDRTGNQPQHF. CDR3 DNA: TGTGCCAGCAGCTTAGATAGGACAGGCAATCAGCCCCAGCATTTT.

The V gene is TRBV7-9, the J gene TRBJ2-2; a possible D gene is TRBD1 (5 bases). V shed 5 bases and J shed 5 bases, with 9 bases lying between them. Germline CDR1 is SEHNR and CDR2 is FQNEAQ (reference sequence). The CDR3 runs to 13 residues. The CDR3 is CASSQTETGELFF. In nucleotides, the CDR3 is TGTGCCAGCAGCCAGACAGAAACCGGGGAGCTGTTTTTT. The full variable domain, rest sourced from reference TRBV7-9 and TRBJ2-2, is DTGVSQNPRHKITKRGQNVTFRCDPISEHNRLYWYRQTLGQGPEFLTYFQNEAQLEKSRLLSDRFSAERPKGSFSTLEIQRTEQGDSAMYLCASSQTETGELFFGEGSRLTVL.

The chain recombines TRBV6-6 with TRBJ2-7; weak D call: TRBD2 (6 bases). Trimming cost V 8 bases and J 7 bases, with 21 bases left between them. Germline lookup yields CDR1 MNHNY and CDR2 SVGAGI (reference sequence). This CDR3 has 14 amino acids. This CDR3 is CASSLLGAGGEQYF. The CDR3 DNA follows: TGTGCCAGCTCTCTCCTCGGGGCCGGAGGGGAGCAGTACTTC.

The chain couples TRBV5-1 to TRBJ2-3, with D unresolved. CDR3 size: 14 residues. Germline loops: CDR1 SGHRS, CDR2 YFSETQ. Deletions cut 1 base from V and 1 base from J, with 7 bases between. CDR3 in DNA: TGCGCCAGCAGCTTGATTGGAGGCACAGATACGCAGTATTTT. It encodes CASSLIGGTDTQYF.

Here the CDR3 reads CSAETTGELFF. In DNA form, the CDR3 reads TGCAGTGCAGAGACCACCGGGGAGCTGTTTTTT. The J gene is TRBJ2-2, the V gene TRBV20-1; no clear D. The germline gives CDR1 DFQATT, CDR2 SNEGSKA (reference sequence). Trimming removed 6 bases from V and 4 bases from J, with 6 bases in between. The CDR3 loop spans 11 amino acids.

This chain connects TRBV5-4 to TRBJ1-2, with TRBD1 matching 7 bases. Germline V gives CDR1 SGHNT, CDR2 YYREEE (reference sequence). Unmatched junction bases numbered 11, after V lost 5 bases and J lost 4 bases. The CDR3 sequence is 15 residues long. In nucleotides, the CDR3 is TGTGCCAGCAGAGCGGCTACCGGGACAGTCTATGGCTACACCTTC. The encoded protein is CASRAATGTVYGYTF.

The CDR3 loop reads CASRSLQGSAEAFF. The CDR3 DNA reads as TGTGCCAGCAGGAGCCTACAGGGGTCTGCTGAAGCTTTCTTT. The chain joins TRBV5-5 to TRBJ1-1; 7 bases match TRBD1. CDR1 SGHKS and CDR2 YYEKEE come from the germline V gene (reference sequence). The CDR3 contains 14 residues. Losses at the gene ends were 5 bases for V and 6 bases for J; bases not matched to a gene: 10.

This clone was observed a handful of times. The V and J genes are TRBV28 and TRBJ2-7; 7 bases align to TRBD1. Trimming cost V 6 bases and J 1 base; bases outside gene matches: 15. Looked up from germline, CDR1 is MDHEN and CDR2 is SYDVKM. This CDR3 spans 17 amino acids. The CDR3 loop is CASRGTGQAKKSYEQYF. The CDR3 DNA is TGTGCCAGCAGGGGAACCGGACAGGCAAAAAAGTCCTACGAGCAGTACTTC.

The CDR3 DNA follows: TGTGCCAGCAGTTGGTATGACAGGGGAGATACGCAGTATTTT. Translation gives CASSWYDRGDTQYF. V gene TRBV6-5 combines with J gene TRBJ2-3, with 8 bases fitting TRBD1. The junction had 5 bases not matched to a gene; V was cut back by 4 bases and J by 5 bases. CDR3 size: 14 residues. Germline CDR1 reads MNHEY; CDR2 reads SVGAGI.

V is TRBV11-2 and J is TRBJ2-1, with 8 bases fitting TRBD1. The CDR3 covers 16 residues. The germline gives CDR1 SGHAT, CDR2 FQNNGV. J gave up 8 bases and V 4 bases, and 13 bases lay outside the gene matches. The CDR3 nucleotides read TGTGCCAGCAGCTCCTTAAGGAGGCAGGGGGCCTATGAGCAGTTCTTC. Its protein is CASSSLRRQGAYEQFF.

The rearrangement uses TRBV7-8 and TRBJ2-7; D is perhaps TRBD1 (6 bases). The germline V gene has CDR1 SGHVS and CDR2 FQNEAQ. The CDR3 runs to 13 residues. With 5 bases removed from V and 6 bases from J, the gap between germline ends came to 14 bases. CDR3 sequence: CASSEQQGGEQYF. CDR3 nucleotide sequence: TGTGCCAGCAGCGAGCAGCAAGGGGGCGAGCAGTACTTC.

This clone was counted a few times. The CDR3 DNA reads TGTGCCATCAGTCCTCAGGGGGCTGGCAGCAATCAGCCCCAGCATTTT. Encoded protein: CAISPQGAGSNQPQHF. The chain combines TRBV10-3 with TRBJ1-5; TRBD1 matches 8 bases. In germline, CDR1 is ENHRY, CDR2 SYGVKD. The length of the CDR3 is 16 residues. J lost 1 base, V lost 5 bases, and 7 bases had no gene match.

The chain carries TRBV18 and TRBJ2-6; D is ambiguous. The CDR3 totals 16 residues. V was trimmed by 0 bases and J by 0 bases, leaving 6 bases between them. Per germline, CDR1 KGHSH and CDR2 LQKENI. In DNA form, the CDR3 reads TGTGCCAGCTCACCACCAAGGGACTCTGGGGCCAACGTCCTGACTTTC. This gives the protein CASSPPRDSGANVLTF.

This clone turned up a few times. The chain uses TRBV29-1 and TRBJ1-1; 8 positions match TRBD1. There are 13 residues in the CDR3. Germline V gene lookup returns CDR1 SQVTM and CDR2 ANQGSEA. Germline trimming cut 6 bases from V and 5 bases from J; bases unmatched to any gene: 8. CDR3 loop: CSVELRGQTEAFF. The CDR3 DNA follows: TGCAGCGTCGAGCTCAGGGGGCAGACTGAAGCTTTCTTT.

The CDR3 DNA follows: TGTGCCAGCTCCGAGGAACAGGGAGACGAGCAGTACTTC. This codes for CASSEEQGDEQYF. The genes are TRBV18 and TRBJ2-7; weak D call: TRBD1 (6 bases). CDR3 length equals 13 residues. CDR1 KGHSH and CDR2 LQKENI come from the germline V gene. Trimming took 6 bases from V and 5 from J, leaving 14 bases between them. Using reference TRBV18 and TRBJ2-7 for the parts outside the CDR3, the full variable domain is NAGVMQNPRHLVRRRGQEARLRCSPMKGHSHVYWYRQLPEEGLKFMVYLQKENIIDESGMPKERFSAEFPKEGPSILRIQQVVRGDSAAYFCASSEEQGDEQYFGPGTRLTVT.

The rearrangement links TRBV6-1 to TRBJ2-7; TRBD1 is a possible D gene (6 bases). Germline V gene sequence: CDR1 MNHNS, CDR2 SASEGT. The CDR3 contains 13 residues. Trimming took 7 bases from V and 6 from J, leaving 16 bases between them. As DNA, the CDR3 is TGTGCCAGCAAGGATGAGGGGGTTCTCGAGCAGTACTTC. As protein: CASKDEGVLEQYF.

J is TRBJ2-7 and V is TRBV27; 11 bases match TRBD1. The germline CDR1 and CDR2 sequences are MNHEY and SMNVEV (reference sequence). The CDR3 is 14 residues long. The junction had 4 bases not matched to a gene; V was cut back by 9 bases and J by 0 bases. Here the CDR3 reads CASRTGGSSYEQYF. In nucleotides, the CDR3 is TGTGCCAGTAGGACAGGGGGCTCCTCCTACGAGCAGTACTTC.

This clone was observed a handful of times. The chain couples TRBV15 to TRBJ2-7; perhaps TRBD2 as D (6 bases). This CDR3 is 14 amino acids long. From germline, CDR1 is LNHNV and CDR2 YYDKDF (reference sequence). Between the trimmed V and J ends, which lost 5 bases and 0 bases, there was a span of 11 bases. CDR3: CATSPGVSSYEQYF. Written as DNA, the CDR3 is TGTGCCACCAGCCCGGGGGTTAGCTCCTACGAGCAGTACTTC.

The J gene is TRBJ2-7, the V gene TRBV25-1; D is perhaps TRBD1 (6 bases). The V and J ends lost 7 bases and 4 bases respectively, with 11 bases between them. The CDR3 extends over 12 amino acids. Germline CDR1 is MGHDK and CDR2 is SYGVNS. The CDR3: CASTGHPYEQYF. The CDR3 coding sequence is TGTGCCAGCACGGGACATCCGTACGAGCAGTACTTC.

The chain has TRBV5-4 and TRBJ1-6; D perhaps matches TRBD1 (6 bases). Germline V gives CDR1 SGHNT, CDR2 YYREEE (reference sequence). This CDR3 contains 12 residues. The V end lost 5 bases, the J end lost 8 bases, and 8 bases lay between the germline ends. The CDR3 nucleotides read TGTGCCAGCAGTTCAGGGGATTCACCCCTCCACTTT. Translating it yields CASSSGDSPLHF. The whole variable domain, remainder taken from reference TRBV5-4 and TRBJ1-6, is ETGVTQSPTHLIKTRGQQVTLRCSSQSGHNTVSWYQQALGQGPQFIFQYYREEENGRGNFPPRFSGLQFPNYSSELNVNALELDDSALYLCASSSGDSPLHFGNGTRLTVT.

The genes are TRBV7-9 and TRBJ2-7; 7 positions agree with TRBD1. The CDR3 loop spans 15 amino acids. Germline V gene data show CDR1 as SEHNR and CDR2 as FQNEAQ (reference sequence). V dropped 6 bases and J dropped 5; count of bases not matched to a gene: 13. The CDR3 bases are TGTGCCAGCAGTTTCATTGACAGGGCCATCCACGAGCAGTACTTC. This codes for CASSFIDRAIHEQYF.

This clone was seen at least ten times. J is TRBJ1-4 and V is TRBV19; 9 nucleotides line up with TRBD1. With V trimmed by 5 bases and J by 0 bases, 7 bases remained unmatched. CDR1 and CDR2 (germline): LNHDA, SQIVND (reference sequence). The length of the CDR3 is 17 residues. The CDR3 sequence: CASSSSRQGATNEKLFF. CDR3 nucleotide sequence: TGTGCCAGTAGTTCTAGTCGACAGGGGGCAACTAATGAAAAACTGTTTTTT.